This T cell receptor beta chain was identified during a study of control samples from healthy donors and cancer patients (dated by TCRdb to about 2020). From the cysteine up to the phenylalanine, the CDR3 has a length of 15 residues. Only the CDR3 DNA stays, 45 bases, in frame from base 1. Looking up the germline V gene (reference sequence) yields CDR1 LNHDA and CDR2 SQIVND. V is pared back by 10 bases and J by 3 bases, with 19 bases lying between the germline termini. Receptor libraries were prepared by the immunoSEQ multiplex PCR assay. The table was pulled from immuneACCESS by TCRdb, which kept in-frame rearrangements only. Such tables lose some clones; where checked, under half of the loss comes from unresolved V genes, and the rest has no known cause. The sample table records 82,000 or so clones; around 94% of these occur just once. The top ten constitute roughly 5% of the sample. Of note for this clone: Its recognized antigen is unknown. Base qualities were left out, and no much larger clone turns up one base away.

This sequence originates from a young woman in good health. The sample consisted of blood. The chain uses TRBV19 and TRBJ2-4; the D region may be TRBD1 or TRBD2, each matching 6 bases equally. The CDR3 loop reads CATKRGHWDKNIQYF. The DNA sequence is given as TGTGCCACGAAACGGGGGCACTGGGACAAAAACATTCAGTACTTC.